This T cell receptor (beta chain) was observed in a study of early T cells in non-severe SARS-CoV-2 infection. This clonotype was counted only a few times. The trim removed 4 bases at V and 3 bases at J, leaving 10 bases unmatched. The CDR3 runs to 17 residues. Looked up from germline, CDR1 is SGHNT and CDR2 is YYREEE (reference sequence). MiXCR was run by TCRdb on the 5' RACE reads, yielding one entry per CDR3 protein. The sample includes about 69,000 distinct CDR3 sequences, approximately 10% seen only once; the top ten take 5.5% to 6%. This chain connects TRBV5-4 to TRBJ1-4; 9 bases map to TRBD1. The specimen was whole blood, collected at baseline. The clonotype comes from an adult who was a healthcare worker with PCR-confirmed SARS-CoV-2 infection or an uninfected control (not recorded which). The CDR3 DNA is TGTGCCAGCAGCCCCCAGGGACAGGGTCCCGCTAATGAAAAACTGTTTTTT. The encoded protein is CASSPQGQGPANEKLFF.